This T cell receptor (beta chain) comes out of a study of read filtering for tumor transcriptome and immune sequencing. About the study: Per sample, TCR-region reads ranged about 3.5 to 11 million by IR-seq, about 80 to 1,400 by RNA-seq. The study, taken as a whole, reports: IR-seq and RNA-seq agreed better without single-read clonotypes. The CD138-negative fraction was mixed bone marrow immune cells, not pure T cells.

The library was built from 400 to 500 ng RNA with molecular barcoded adaptors for alpha/delta and beta/gamma chains. TCRdb re-analysed the reads in MiXCR, keeping a single row per CDR3 protein. The table shows some 48,000 distinct CDR3 sequences, with around 19% occurring only once. Germline values: CDR1 GTSNPN, CDR2 SVGIG (reference sequence). Trimming removed 5 bases from V and 2 bases from J, with 9 bases in between. The CDR3 sequence is 12 residues long. This clonotype came up many times. The antigen is undetermined. Sequenced input: a population of CD138-negative cells sorted from bone marrow. This clonotype was sampled from a donor aged 40 or older with multiple myeloma. The gene calls are TRBV30 and TRBJ1-1, with no clear D. CDR3 protein: CAWREINTEAFF. DNA for the CDR3: TGTGCCTGGCGTGAGATTAACACTGAAGCTTTCTTT.